This TCR beta chain came from a study of T cell responses to AZD1222 COVID-19 vaccine. Doses given second, at about 4 or about 12 weeks, were pooled. Study-level points and caveats: Reportedly, nearly half the spike-specific TCRs target unmutated variant regions. With dominance at 160-218 and 743-854, vaccine-associated CD4 TCRs spanned spike. Only 5 to 7 AZD1222 recipients were seropositive at baseline.

The repertoire was sequenced with immunoSEQ multiplex PCR; TCRdb's copy has only in-frame clones and lacks some. The repertoire includes some 200,000 clones, roughly 92% of them detected once, and 1.5% to 2% sits in the top ten. This CDR3 region has 16 residues. CDR1 and CDR2 from the germline V gene are MNHEY and SVGAGI. The germline V and J ends were trimmed by 3 bases and 4 bases, with 16 bases remaining between them. Notes on this clone: Its specificity is not known.

The specimen comprised peripheral blood, sampled 28 days after the second AZD1222 dose. The chain recombines TRBV6-5 with TRBJ1-3; no definite D call. This TCR was recovered from an adult who received the AZD1222 COVID-19 vaccine. The CDR3 loop reads CASSYSGLRAGNTIYF. The CDR3 bases are TGTGCCAGCAGTTATTCCGGGCTTAGAGCGGGAAACACCATATATTTT.